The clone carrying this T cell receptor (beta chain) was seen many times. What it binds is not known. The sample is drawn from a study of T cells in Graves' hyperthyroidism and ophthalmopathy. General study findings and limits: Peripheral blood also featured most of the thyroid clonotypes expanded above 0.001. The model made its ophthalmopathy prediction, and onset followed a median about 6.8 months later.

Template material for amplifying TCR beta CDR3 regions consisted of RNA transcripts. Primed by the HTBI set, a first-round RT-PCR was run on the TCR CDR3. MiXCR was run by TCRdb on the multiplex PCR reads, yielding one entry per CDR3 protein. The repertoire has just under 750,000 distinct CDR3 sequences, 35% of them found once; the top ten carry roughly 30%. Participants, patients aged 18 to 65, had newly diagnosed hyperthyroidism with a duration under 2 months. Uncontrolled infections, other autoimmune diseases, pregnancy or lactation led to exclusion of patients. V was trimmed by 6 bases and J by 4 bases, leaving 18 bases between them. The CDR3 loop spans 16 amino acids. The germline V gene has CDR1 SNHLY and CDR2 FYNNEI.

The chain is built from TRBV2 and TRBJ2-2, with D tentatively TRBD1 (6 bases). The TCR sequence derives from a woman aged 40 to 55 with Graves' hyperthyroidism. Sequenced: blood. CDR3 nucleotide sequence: TGTGCCAGCAGGCCCAAGACAGGACGGCGCACCGGGGAGCTGTTTTTT. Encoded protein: CASRPKTGRRTGELFF.